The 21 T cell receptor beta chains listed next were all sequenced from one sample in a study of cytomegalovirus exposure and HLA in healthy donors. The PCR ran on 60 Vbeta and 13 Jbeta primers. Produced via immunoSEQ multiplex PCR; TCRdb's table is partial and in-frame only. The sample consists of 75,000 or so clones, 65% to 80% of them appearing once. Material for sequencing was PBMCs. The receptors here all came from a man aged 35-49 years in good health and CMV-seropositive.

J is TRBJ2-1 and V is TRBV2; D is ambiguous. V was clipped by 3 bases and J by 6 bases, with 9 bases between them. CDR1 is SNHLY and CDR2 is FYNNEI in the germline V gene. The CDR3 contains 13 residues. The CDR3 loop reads CASSDRLSNEQFF. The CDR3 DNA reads TGTGCCAGCAGTGATCGACTGTCCAATGAGCAGTTCTTC.

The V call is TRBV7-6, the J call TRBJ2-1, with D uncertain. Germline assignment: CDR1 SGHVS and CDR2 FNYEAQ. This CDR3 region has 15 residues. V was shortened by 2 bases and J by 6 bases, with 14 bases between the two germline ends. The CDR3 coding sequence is TGTGCCAGCAGCTTATCCTACGCCCGGTCCAATGAGCAGTTCTTC. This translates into CASSLSYARSNEQFF.

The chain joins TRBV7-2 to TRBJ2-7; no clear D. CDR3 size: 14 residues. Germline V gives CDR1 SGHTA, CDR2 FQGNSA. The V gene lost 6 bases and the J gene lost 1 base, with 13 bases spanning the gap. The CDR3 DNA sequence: TGTGCCAGCAGTCCCCGCGGTCTATCCTACGAGCAGTACTTC. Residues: CASSPRGLSYEQYF.

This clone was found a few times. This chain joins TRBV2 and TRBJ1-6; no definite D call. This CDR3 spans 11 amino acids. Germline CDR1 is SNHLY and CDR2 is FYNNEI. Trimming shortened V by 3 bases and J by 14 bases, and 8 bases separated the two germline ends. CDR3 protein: CASSDWQTLHF. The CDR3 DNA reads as TGTGCCAGCAGTGATTGGCAAACCCTCCACTTT.

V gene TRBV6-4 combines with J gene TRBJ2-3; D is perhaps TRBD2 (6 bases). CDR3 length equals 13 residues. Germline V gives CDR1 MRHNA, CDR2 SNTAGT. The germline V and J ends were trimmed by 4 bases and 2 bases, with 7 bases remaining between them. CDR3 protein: CASSGGVTDTQYF. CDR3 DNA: TGTGCCAGCAGTGGCGGGGTCACAGATACGCAGTATTTT.

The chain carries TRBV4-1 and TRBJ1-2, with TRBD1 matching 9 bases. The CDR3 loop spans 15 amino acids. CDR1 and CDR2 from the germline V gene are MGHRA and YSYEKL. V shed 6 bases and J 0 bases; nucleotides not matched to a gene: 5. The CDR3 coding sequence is TGCGCCAGCAGGGCCGGACAGGGGACTAACTATGGCTACACCTTC. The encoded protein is CASRAGQGTNYGYTF.

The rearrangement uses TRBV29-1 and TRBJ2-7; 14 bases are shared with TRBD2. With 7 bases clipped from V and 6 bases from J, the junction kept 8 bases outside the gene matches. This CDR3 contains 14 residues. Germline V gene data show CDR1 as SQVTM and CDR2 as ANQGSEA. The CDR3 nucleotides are TGCAGCGCAGCCGGGACTAGCGGGGGAATCGAGCAGTACTTC. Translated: CSAAGTSGGIEQYF.

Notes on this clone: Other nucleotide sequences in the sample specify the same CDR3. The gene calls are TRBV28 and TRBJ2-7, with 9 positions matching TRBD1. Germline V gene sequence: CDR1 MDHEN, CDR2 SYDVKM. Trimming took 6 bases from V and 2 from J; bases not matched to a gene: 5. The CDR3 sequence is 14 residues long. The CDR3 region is CASRVGTGTYEQYF. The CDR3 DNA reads TGTGCCAGCAGGGTGGGGACAGGGACCTACGAGCAGTACTTC.

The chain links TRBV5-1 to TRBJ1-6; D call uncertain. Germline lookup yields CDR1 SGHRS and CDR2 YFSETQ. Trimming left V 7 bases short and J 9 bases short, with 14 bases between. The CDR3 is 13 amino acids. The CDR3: CASCQIPPSPLHF. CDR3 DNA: TGCGCCAGCTGTCAAATTCCCCCTTCACCCCTCCACTTT.

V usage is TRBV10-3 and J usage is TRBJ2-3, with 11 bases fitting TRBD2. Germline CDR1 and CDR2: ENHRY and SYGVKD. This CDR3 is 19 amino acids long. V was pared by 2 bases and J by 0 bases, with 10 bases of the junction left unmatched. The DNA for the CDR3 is TGTGCCATCAGTGAGCGGGCTAGCGGGGGGCCCTCTAGCACAGATACGCAGTATTTT. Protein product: CAISERASGGPSSTDTQYF.

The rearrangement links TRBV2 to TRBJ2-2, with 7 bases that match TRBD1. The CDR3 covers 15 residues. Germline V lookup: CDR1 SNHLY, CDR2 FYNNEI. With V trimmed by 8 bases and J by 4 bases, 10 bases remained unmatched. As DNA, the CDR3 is TGTGCCAGCTGTAGACAGGGTGAATGCACCGGGGAGCTGTTTTTT. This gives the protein CASCRQGECTGELFF.

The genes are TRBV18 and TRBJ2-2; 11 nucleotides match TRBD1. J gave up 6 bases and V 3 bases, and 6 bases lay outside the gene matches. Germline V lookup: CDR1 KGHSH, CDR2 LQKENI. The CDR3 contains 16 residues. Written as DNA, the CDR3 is TGTGCCAGCTCACCTCTGGACAGGGGGCGCGCCGGGGAGCTGTTTTTT. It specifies CASSPLDRGRAGELFF.

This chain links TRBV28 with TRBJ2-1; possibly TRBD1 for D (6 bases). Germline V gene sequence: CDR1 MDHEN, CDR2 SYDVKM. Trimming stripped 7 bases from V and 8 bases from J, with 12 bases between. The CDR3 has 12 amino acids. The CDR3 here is CASTSQGDEQFF. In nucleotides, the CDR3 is TGTGCCAGCACCTCACAGGGTGATGAGCAGTTCTTC.

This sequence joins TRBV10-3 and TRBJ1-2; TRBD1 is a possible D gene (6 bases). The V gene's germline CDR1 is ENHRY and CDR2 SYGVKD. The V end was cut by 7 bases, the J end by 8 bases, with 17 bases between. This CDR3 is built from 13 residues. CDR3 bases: TGTGCCATCAAGGGGGGGGGTCCGAGCGGCTACACCTTC. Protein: CAIKGGGPSGYTF.

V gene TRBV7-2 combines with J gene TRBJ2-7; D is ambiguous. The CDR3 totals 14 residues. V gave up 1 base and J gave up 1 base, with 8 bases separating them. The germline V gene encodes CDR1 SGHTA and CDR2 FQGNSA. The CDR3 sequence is CASSLEPESYEQYF. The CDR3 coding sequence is TGTGCCAGCAGCTTAGAACCGGAGTCCTACGAGCAGTACTTC.

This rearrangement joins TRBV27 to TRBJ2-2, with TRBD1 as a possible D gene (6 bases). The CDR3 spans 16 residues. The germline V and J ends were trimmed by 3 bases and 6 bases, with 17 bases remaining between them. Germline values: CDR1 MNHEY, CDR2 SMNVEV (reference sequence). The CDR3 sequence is CASSLSGGLIAGELFF. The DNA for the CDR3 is TGTGCCAGCAGTTTGAGTGGGGGCCTAATTGCCGGGGAGCTGTTTTTT.

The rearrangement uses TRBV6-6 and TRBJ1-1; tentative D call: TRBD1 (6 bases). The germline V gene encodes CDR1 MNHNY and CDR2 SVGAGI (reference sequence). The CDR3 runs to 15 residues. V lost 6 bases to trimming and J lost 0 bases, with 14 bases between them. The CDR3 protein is CASSLTTGMNTEAFF. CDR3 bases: TGTGCCAGCAGCTTAACGACAGGCATGAACACTGAAGCTTTCTTT.

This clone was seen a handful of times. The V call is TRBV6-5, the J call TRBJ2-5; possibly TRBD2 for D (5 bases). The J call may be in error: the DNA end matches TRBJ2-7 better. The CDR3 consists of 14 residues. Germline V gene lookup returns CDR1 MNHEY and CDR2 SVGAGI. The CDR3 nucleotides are TGTGCCAGCAGTTACTCGTGGACTGGCCGCGAGCAGTACTTC. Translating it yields CASSYSWTGREQYF.

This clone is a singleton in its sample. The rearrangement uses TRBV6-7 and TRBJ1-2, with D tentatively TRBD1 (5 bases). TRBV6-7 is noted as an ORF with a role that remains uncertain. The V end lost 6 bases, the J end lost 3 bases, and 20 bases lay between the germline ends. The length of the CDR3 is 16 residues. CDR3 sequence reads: CASRAPPSDSDYGYTF. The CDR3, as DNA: TGTGCCAGCAGGGCGCCACCCTCCGACAGTGACTATGGCTACACCTTC.

The CDR3 loop reads CASSFLAGGYEQYF. The CDR3 DNA reads TGTGCCAGCAGCTTTTTGGCAGGGGGCTACGAGCAGTACTTC. The gene calls are TRBV5-4 and TRBJ2-7; the match to TRBD1 covers 7 bases. V shed 2 bases, J shed 3 bases, and the junction held 5 bases outside the gene matches. The CDR3 sequence is 14 residues long. Germline-derived CDR1 and CDR2 are SGHNT and YYREEE (reference sequence).

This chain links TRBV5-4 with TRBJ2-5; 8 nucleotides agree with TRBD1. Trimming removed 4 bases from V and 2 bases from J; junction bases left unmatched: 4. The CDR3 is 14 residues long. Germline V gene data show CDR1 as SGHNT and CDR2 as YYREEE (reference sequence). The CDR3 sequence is CASSPGGRQETQYF. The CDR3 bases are TGTGCCAGCAGCCCAGGGGGCCGTCAAGAGACCCAGTACTTC.